The 27 T cell receptor beta chains below were found in one sample sequenced in a study of T cell changes during pregnancy in multiple sclerosis. The data were produced by immunoSEQ multiplex PCR, yet TCRdb's version contains in-frame clones alone and is incomplete. The sample lists around 30,000 clones, 89% occurring once. The specimen comprised CD4+ T cells from peripheral blood mononuclear cells, sampled in the second trimester of pregnancy. These receptors all come from a female donor with multiple sclerosis, enrolled in a pregnancy study.

This chain links TRBV6-4 with TRBJ2-7; 9 nucleotides match TRBD2. Losses at the gene ends were 4 bases for V and 11 bases for J; bases not matched to a gene: 9. The CDR3 loop spans 13 amino acids. Germline CDR1 reads MRHNA; CDR2 reads SNTAGT. The CDR3: CASSVGLAPREYF. The CDR3 region has the DNA TGTGCCAGCAGTGTCGGACTAGCGCCCCGAGAGTACTTC.

The V and J genes are TRBV4-3 and TRBJ1-3; D is perhaps TRBD1 (6 bases). Germline V gene lookup returns CDR1 LGHNA and CDR2 YSLEER. Trimming left V 3 bases short and J 7 bases short, with 19 bases between. CDR3 length equals 16 residues. The CDR3 DNA reads TGCGCCAGCAGCCAGCTAACAGGGATCTATCAGAACACCATATATTTT. The encoded protein is CASSQLTGIYQNTIYF.

V and J are TRBV19 and TRBJ1-4; no reliable D call. The V and J ends lost 6 bases and 3 bases respectively, with 11 bases between them. Germline lookup yields CDR1 LNHDA and CDR2 SQIVND (reference sequence). The CDR3 length is 14 residues. The chain's CDR3 is CASRREGSNEKLFF. Here the CDR3 DNA reads TGTGCCAGTAGGAGGGAAGGATCTAATGAAAAACTGTTTTTT.

CDR3 bases: TGTGCCAGCAGCTCGGGACAGGAGATGAACACTGAAGCTTTCTTT. Its translation: CASSSGQEMNTEAFF. V usage is TRBV7-9 and J usage is TRBJ1-1, with 8 nucleotides matching TRBD1. The CDR3 has 15 residues. Germline V gives CDR1 SEHNR, CDR2 FQNEAQ (reference sequence). Trimming took 4 bases from V and 0 from J; bases not matched to a gene: 4.

The chain combines TRBV7-8 with TRBJ1-5; D might be TRBD1 (5 bases). The V end was cut by 1 base, the J end by 12 bases, with 10 bases between. This CDR3 spans 12 amino acids. Germline loops: CDR1 SGHVS, CDR2 FQNEAQ. CDR3 nucleotide sequence: TGTGCCAGCAGCTTAGATCGAGGACACCAGCATTTT. Protein product: CASSLDRGHQHF.

The sample holds one count of this clone. This chain connects TRBV27 to TRBJ1-5, with TRBD1 matching over 9 bases. The CDR3 loop spans 18 amino acids. The germline V gene encodes CDR1 MNHEY and CDR2 SMNVEV (reference sequence). Trimming cost V 5 bases and J 3 bases; bases outside gene matches: 14. The CDR3 DNA reads TGTGCCAGCAGTCCCCTAACGGACCACAGGGGGCCCAATCAGCCCCAGCATTTT. It is translated as CASSPLTDHRGPNQPQHF.

The chain employs TRBV5-4 and TRBJ2-7; tentatively, D is TRBD1 (6 bases). Trimming took 2 bases from V and 2 from J, leaving 8 bases between them. The CDR3 is 13 amino acids. Germline CDR1 SGHNT, CDR2 YYREEE (reference sequence). CDR3 sequence reads: CASSFTGTYEQYF. The CDR3 bases are TGTGCCAGCAGCTTCACAGGGACCTACGAGCAGTACTTC. The entire variable domain, with the rest obtained from reference TRBV5-4 and TRBJ2-7, is as follows: ETGVTQSPTHLIKTRGQQVTLRCSSQSGHNTVSWYQQALGQGPQFIFQYYREEENGRGNFPPRFSGLQFPNYSSELNVNALELDDSALYLCASSFTGTYEQYFGPGTRLTVT.

The V and J genes are TRBV5-1 and TRBJ2-3, with 7 bases that match TRBD2. The J segment lost 5 bases and the V segment lost 4 bases, leaving 10 bases of the junction unmatched. CDR3 length: 15 residues. Germline CDR1 SGHRS, CDR2 YFSETQ. For the CDR3, the DNA is TGCGCCAGCAGCACCGGGACTACTCCCGGAGATACGCAGTATTTT. As protein: CASSTGTTPGDTQYF.

This clone came up once. J is TRBJ2-7 and V is TRBV6-6; D is unresolved. Germline values: CDR1 MNHNY, CDR2 SVGAGI (reference sequence). The CDR3 runs 14 residues. The V gene lost 2 bases and the J gene lost 7 bases, with 15 bases spanning the gap. CDR3 in DNA: TGTGCCAGCAGTTACGGGCCTAACCACTGGGAGCAGTACTTC. It specifies CASSYGPNHWEQYF.

The chain is built from TRBV7-9 and TRBJ1-1; D is unresolved. Germline loops: CDR1 SEHNR, CDR2 FQNEAQ (reference sequence). Between the trimmed V and J ends, which lost 2 bases and 7 bases, there was a span of 8 bases. The CDR3 sequence is 12 residues long. CDR3 bases: TGTGCCAGCAGCTTAAAAACCTATGAAGCTTTCTTT. Its translation is CASSLKTYEAFF. Supplemented by reference TRBV7-9 and TRBJ1-1, the full variable domain reads DTGVSQNPRHKITKRGQNVTFRCDPISEHNRLYWYRQTLGQGPEFLTYFQNEAQLEKSRLLSDRFSAERPKGSFSTLEIQRTEQGDSAMYLCASSLKTYEAFFGQGTRLTVV.

This chain connects TRBV9 to TRBJ2-2; D uncertain. CDR3 length: 16 residues. Germline CDR1 SGDLS, CDR2 YYNGEE. V was pared by 2 bases and J by 6 bases, with 17 bases between. CDR3 in amino acids: CASSVDSLQIAGELFF. In nucleotides, the CDR3 is TGTGCCAGCAGCGTTGACTCCCTTCAAATCGCCGGGGAGCTGTTTTTT.

This chain connects TRBV18 to TRBJ2-3; perhaps TRBD2 as D (6 bases). Trimming shortened V by 3 bases and J by 5 bases, and 6 bases separated the two germline ends. CDR1 and CDR2 from the germline V gene are KGHSH and LQKENI. There are 12 residues in the CDR3. The chain's CDR3 is CASSPEGDTQYF. CDR3 nucleotides: TGTGCCAGCTCACCGGAGGGAGATACGCAGTATTTT.

This chain links TRBV12-5 with TRBJ2-1; possible D gene TRBD2, 6 bases. Between the trimmed V and J ends, which lost 2 bases and 3 bases, there was a span of 11 bases. Germline assignment: CDR1 LGHNT and CDR2 FRNRAP. CDR3 length equals 15 residues. The CDR3 here is CASGLRGGFYNEQFF. DNA of the CDR3: TGTGCTAGTGGTTTGCGTGGGGGGTTCTACAATGAGCAGTTCTTC.

V and J are TRBV4-1 and TRBJ1-3, with 8 bases that match TRBD1. Trimming took 4 bases from V and 2 from J; bases not matched to a gene: 7. CDR3 size: 16 residues. Germline V gives CDR1 MGHRA, CDR2 YSYEKL. The CDR3 region is CASSLDRAAAGNTIYF. In DNA form, the CDR3 reads TGCGCCAGCAGCCTGGACAGGGCGGCTGCTGGAAACACCATATATTTT.

V is TRBV14 and J is TRBJ2-1; no firm D call. This CDR3 spans 14 amino acids. The germline CDR1 and CDR2 sequences are SGHDN and FVKESK. V was cut by 0 bases and J by 10 bases, with 13 bases left in between. This CDR3 is CASSQEDYETEQFF. Written as DNA, the CDR3 is TGTGCCAGCAGCCAAGAGGATTACGAGACAGAGCAGTTCTTC.

The V gene is TRBV5-4, the J gene TRBJ2-1; possibly TRBD1 for D (6 bases). The V gene lost 4 bases and the J gene lost 5 bases, with 16 bases spanning the gap. Germline V CDR1 and CDR2: SGHNT, YYREEE (reference sequence). The length of the CDR3 is 15 residues. CDR3 bases: TGTGCCAGCAGCAAATTCCGGGACACAGACAATGAGCAGTTCTTC. Protein: CASSKFRDTDNEQFF.

The CDR3 loop is CASRVAGGRGELFF. CDR3 bases: TGTGCCAGCCGAGTAGCGGGGGGGCGTGGGGAGCTGTTTTTT. The chain carries TRBV6-5 and TRBJ2-2; 11 bases map to TRBD2. Germline assignment: CDR1 MNHEY and CDR2 SVGAGI. CDR3 length: 14 amino acids. V was pared by 8 bases and J by 8 bases, with 7 bases of the junction left unmatched.

This chain joins TRBV7-9 and TRBJ1-2; maybe TRBD1 (6 bases). Trimming left V 2 bases short and J 8 bases short, with 15 bases between. CDR3 size: 14 residues. Germline-derived CDR1 and CDR2 are SEHNR and FQNEAQ (reference sequence). The CDR3 reads CASSLRHREGGYTF. The CDR3 DNA sequence: TGTGCCAGCAGCTTACGACACAGGGAGGGGGGCTACACCTTC.

This clone has just one count. The chain carries TRBV5-1 and TRBJ2-7; TRBD2 is a possible D gene (5 bases). Per the germline V gene, CDR1 is SGHRS and CDR2 is YFSETQ. CDR3 length: 15 residues. V was trimmed by 4 bases and J by 0 bases, leaving 14 bases between them. CDR3 region: CASSPDSGSSYEQYF. DNA of the CDR3: TGCGCCAGCAGCCCGGACTCAGGAAGCTCCTACGAGCAGTACTTC.

A note on this clone: In the same sample, other DNA sequences code for this CDR3. The chain is built from TRBV18 and TRBJ1-6, with a weak D call TRBD1 (5 bases). There are 14 residues in the CDR3. V dropped 5 bases and J dropped 8 bases, with 13 bases sitting between them. Looked up from germline, CDR1 is KGHSH and CDR2 is LQKENI. CDR3 sequence: CASSRQGRDSPLHF. CDR3 DNA sequence: TGTGCCAGCTCAAGGCAGGGTCGGGATTCACCCCTCCACTTT.

This chain uses TRBV14 with TRBJ2-5; 9 nucleotides match TRBD1. The CDR3 contains 16 residues. J was trimmed by 2 bases and V by 2 bases; bases with no gene match: 6. The germline V gene encodes CDR1 SGHDN and CDR2 FVKESK. CDR3 protein: CASSQTGGAVQETQYF. The CDR3 DNA is TGTGCCAGCAGCCAAACAGGGGGCGCGGTACAAGAGACCCAGTACTTC.

The DNA of the CDR3 is TGTGCCAGCAGCAGAGCGGGGACGAACACCGGGGAGCTGTTTTTT. Amino acid sequence: CASSRAGTNTGELFF. The chain recombines TRBV11-2 with TRBJ2-2; 7 nucleotides line up with TRBD2. This CDR3 comprises 15 residues. J was trimmed by 0 bases and V by 5 bases; bases with no gene match: 3. CDR1 SGHAT and CDR2 FQNNGV come from the germline V gene.

This chain joins TRBV19 and TRBJ1-6; 8 bases map to TRBD1. This CDR3 region has 15 residues. Germline assignment: CDR1 LNHDA and CDR2 SQIVND (reference sequence). V dropped 5 bases and J dropped 6; count of bases not matched to a gene: 6. Here the CDR3 reads CASSSGTGTNSPLHF. As DNA, the CDR3 is TGTGCCAGTAGTTCAGGGACAGGCACTAATTCACCCCTCCACTTT.

This rearrangement joins TRBV4-2 to TRBJ2-7; 8 bases align to TRBD2. J was trimmed by 2 bases and V by 1 base; bases with no gene match: 4. The CDR3 extends over 15 amino acids. Germline V lookup: CDR1 LGHNA, CDR2 YNFKEQ. The CDR3 region is CASSQAGSGTYEQYF. In DNA, the CDR3 is TGTGCCAGCAGCCAAGCGGGTAGCGGGACCTACGAGCAGTACTTC.

In this sample, this clone turned up once. The genes are TRBV4-1 and TRBJ1-2, with 7 bases fitting TRBD1. The V and J ends lost 0 bases and 8 bases, in that order; junction bases with no gene match: 15. The CDR3 totals 17 residues. In germline, CDR1 is MGHRA, CDR2 YSYEKL. CDR3 sequence reads: CASSQDQATGRVAGYTF. The CDR3 bases are TGCGCCAGCAGCCAAGATCAGGCGACAGGGAGAGTCGCCGGCTACACCTTC.

Remarks on this clone: The germline gene is not matched at one end of the junction; a read error may be the cause. V and J are TRBV15 and TRBJ2-4, with 8 nucleotides matching TRBD1. This CDR3 spans 12 amino acids. Germline V gene data show CDR1 as LNHNV and CDR2 as YYDKDF (reference sequence). CDR3 region: CATSRGTSGQDF. The DNA of the CDR3 is TGTGCCACCAGCAGAGGGACATCGGGACAGGACTTC.

The rearrangement uses TRBV27 and TRBJ1-2; D is perhaps TRBD1 (5 bases). Germline loops: CDR1 MNHEY, CDR2 SMNVEV (reference sequence). This CDR3 spans 16 amino acids. Trimming left V 9 bases short and J 0 bases short, with 20 bases between. The CDR3 sequence is CASCPGFRSSNYGYTF. The CDR3 DNA follows: TGTGCCAGTTGCCCAGGGTTTCGATCTTCTAACTATGGCTACACCTTC.